Each of the 30 T cell receptor beta chains below was sequenced from the same sample in a study of post-analysis software for immune sequencing data. Whole-study findings and limits: Among roughly 5 TRBV segments more frequent in patients than controls were TRBV5-6, TRBV5-1 and TRBV20-1.

Which antigens these TCRs recognize remains unknown. Unique molecular identifiers were built into the TCR beta cDNA libraries. TCRdb itself ran the PCR reads through MiXCR, one entry per CDR3 protein. The data contain roughly 200,000 distinct CDR3 sequences, 25% to 30% of them singletons. The material sequenced was blood. The receptors were sampled from a girl under 18 with multiple sclerosis.

Worth noting for this clonotype: A much larger clone differs from this one at a single base, so this may be a read error. The chain joins TRBV30 to TRBJ2-5; 9 nucleotides align to TRBD2. The V and J ends lost 3 bases and 11 bases, in that order; junction bases with no gene match: 10. The CDR3 sequence is 13 residues long. Germline V gene sequence: CDR1 GTSNPN, CDR2 SVGIG (reference sequence). The CDR3 DNA follows: TGTGCCTGGAGGGTAGCGGGAGACTATGAGCAGTACTTC. Its translation: CAWRVAGDYEQYF.

This chain links TRBV20-1 with TRBJ1-1; D not resolved. This CDR3 has 13 amino acids. Germline CDR1 is DFQATT and CDR2 is SNEGSKA (reference sequence). With 2 bases removed from V and 3 bases from J, the gap between germline ends came to 10 bases. CDR3 bases: TGCAGTGCTAGAACCCCCAAGGACACTGAAGCTTTCTTT. Amino acids: CSARTPKDTEAFF.

The chain is built from TRBV5-1 and TRBJ1-1; D is ambiguous. V shed 5 bases and J shed 2 bases, with 7 bases lying between them. The germline V gene has CDR1 SGHRS and CDR2 YFSETQ. This CDR3 is built from 12 residues. The CDR3 loop reads CASRWDNTEAFF. Written as DNA, the CDR3 is TGCGCCAGCAGATGGGATAACACTGAAGCTTTCTTT. Together with reference TRBV5-1 and TRBJ1-1, the CDR3 gives the full variable domain: KAGVTQTPRYLIKTRGQQVTLSCSPISGHRSVSWYQQTPGQGLQFLFEYFSETQRNKGNFPGRFSGRQFSNSRSEMNVSTLELGDSALYLCASRWDNTEAFFGQGTRLTVV.

The sample holds many counts of this clonotype. The chain has TRBV27 and TRBJ2-7; D possibly corresponds to TRBD1 (6 bases). V gave up 4 bases and J gave up 2 bases, with 18 bases separating them. There are 16 residues in the CDR3. Germline assignment: CDR1 MNHEY and CDR2 SMNVEV (reference sequence). This CDR3 reads CASSSWTSGHPYEQYF. For the CDR3, the DNA is TGTGCCAGCAGTTCATGGACTTCGGGACACCCCTACGAGCAGTACTTC.

V gene TRBV10-3 combines with J gene TRBJ1-2; no definite D call. Germline CDR1 reads ENHRY; CDR2 reads SYGVKD. The CDR3 spans 13 residues. Trimming removed 6 bases from V and 2 bases from J, with 10 bases in between. The DNA for the CDR3 is TGTGCCATCAGGGTGGACGGAAACTATGGCTACACCTTC. The encoded protein is CAIRVDGNYGYTF.

In its sample, this clonotype was seen a few times. V gene TRBV6-5 combines with J gene TRBJ1-4; D is undetermined. Germline CDR1 MNHEY, CDR2 SVGAGI. Trimming took 0 bases from V and 6 from J, leaving 14 bases between them. CDR3 length equals 16 residues. Written as DNA, the CDR3 is TGTGCCAGCAGTTACTCTTGGGTCCCCGGGGATGAAAAACTGTTTTTT. Protein sequence: CASSYSWVPGDEKLFF.

This clonotype appeared many times. The V and J genes are TRBV29-1 and TRBJ2-1; 9 nucleotides line up with TRBD2. Germline CDR1 reads SQVTM; CDR2 reads ANQGSEA. V lost 0 bases, J lost 0 bases, and 3 bases stayed unmatched. The CDR3 loop spans 16 amino acids. The CDR3 bases are TGCAGCGTTGAAGAGGGCGGGGGGGCCTCCTACAATGAGCAGTTCTTC. Protein: CSVEEGGGASYNEQFF.

Many counts were recorded for this clonotype. The chain links TRBV6-5 to TRBJ2-1; D is possibly TRBD2 (5 bases). This CDR3 spans 15 amino acids. Trimming took off 5 bases at V and 6 bases at J, with 17 bases between the two ends. CDR1 is MNHEY, CDR2 SVGAGI, per germline. CDR3 amino acids: CASSPEGSWGNEQFF. The CDR3 nucleotides read TGTGCCAGCAGTCCCGAGGGTTCATGGGGCAATGAGCAGTTCTTC.

This clonotype was counted many times. V is TRBV7-2 and J is TRBJ2-3; D gene unclear. V was clipped by 0 bases and J by 2 bases, with 3 bases between them. CDR3 length: 13 residues. The germline gives CDR1 SGHTA, CDR2 FQGNSA. The CDR3: CASSLAFTDTQYF. The CDR3 nucleotides read TGTGCCAGCAGCTTAGCCTTCACAGATACGCAGTATTTT.

This clonotype was detected ten times or more. The rearrangement uses TRBV5-1 and TRBJ2-3; D remains unclear. Trimming removed 1 base at V and 0 bases at J, with 6 bases between. Germline V lookup: CDR1 SGHRS, CDR2 YFSETQ. CDR3 length: 14 residues. CDR3 DNA: TGCGCCAGCAGCTTGAAAACTAGCACAGATACGCAGTATTTT. Translated, it gives CASSLKTSTDTQYF.

This clonotype was found many times. This rearrangement joins TRBV5-1 to TRBJ2-7; TRBD1 matches at 8 bases. The V and J ends lost 0 bases and 6 bases, in that order; junction bases with no gene match: 11. This CDR3 region has 16 residues. Germline V lookup: CDR1 SGHRS, CDR2 YFSETQ. CDR3 DNA: TGCGCCAGCAGCTTGGCCGAGACAGGGGTAGGCGGCGAGCAGTACTTC. Protein product: CASSLAETGVGGEQYF.

This clonotype has more than one count but fewer than ten. V gene TRBV28 combines with J gene TRBJ1-2, with TRBD1 identical over 8 bases. Trimming cost V 5 bases and J 1 base; bases outside gene matches: 6. The germline gives CDR1 MDHEN, CDR2 SYDVKM. CDR3 length: 15 amino acids. This CDR3 reads CASSPLGQDNYGYTF. DNA for the CDR3: TGTGCCAGCAGTCCATTGGGACAGGATAACTATGGCTACACCTTC.

V gene TRBV3-1 combines with J gene TRBJ2-3; D uncertain. This CDR3 contains 14 residues. Germline values: CDR1 LGHDT, CDR2 YNNKEL (reference sequence). Deletions cut 1 base from V and 7 bases from J, with 12 bases between. The CDR3 sequence is CASSQANLGHTQYF. CDR3 in DNA: TGTGCCAGCAGCCAAGCAAACCTAGGACATACGCAGTATTTT.

As regards this clonotype: With a much larger clone just one base away, this may be a read error. The rearrangement joins TRBV29-1 to TRBJ2-7; D remains ambiguous. CDR1 is SQVTM and CDR2 is ANQGSEA in the germline V gene. This CDR3 is built from 11 residues. CDR3 in amino acids: CSVGDSCEQYF. The CDR3 coding sequence is TGCAGCGTTGGCGACTCCTGCGAGCAGTACTTC.

The genes are TRBV5-1 and TRBJ2-5; TRBD2 aligns across 7 bases. The CDR3 is made up of 16 amino acids. Germline trimming cut 4 bases from V and 1 base from J; bases unmatched to any gene: 10. Germline loops: CDR1 SGHRS, CDR2 YFSETQ. Here the CDR3 DNA reads TGCGCCAGCAGCCCCACGGGCGGGGGATGCCAAGAGACCCAGTACTTC. It specifies CASSPTGGGCQETQYF. Using reference TRBV5-1 and TRBJ2-5 for the parts outside the CDR3, the full variable domain is KAGVTQTPRYLIKTRGQQVTLSCSPISGHRSVSWYQQTPGQGLQFLFEYFSETQRNKGNFPGRFSGRQFSNSRSEMNVSTLELGDSALYLCASSPTGGGCQETQYFGPGTRLLVL.

This clonotype was recorded a few times. This sequence joins TRBV6-5 and TRBJ1-1, with 8 bases lining up with TRBD1. Trimming cost V 6 bases and J 0 bases; bases outside gene matches: 6. The CDR3 consists of 15 residues. Germline V CDR1 and CDR2: MNHEY, SVGAGI. The CDR3 loop is CASSRGQGMNTEAFF. The CDR3 DNA reads as TGTGCCAGCAGCCGCGGACAGGGAATGAACACTGAAGCTTTCTTT.

Points on this clonotype: A much larger clonotype is one base distant, so this may be a read error. CDR3: CASSWGERTYNEQFF. For the CDR3, the DNA is TGCGCCAGCAGCTGGGGGGAGAGGACCTACAATGAGCAGTTCTTC. The chain couples TRBV5-1 to TRBJ2-1; D possibly corresponds to TRBD2 (6 bases). The CDR3 covers 15 residues. V gave up 3 bases and J gave up 2 bases, with 12 bases separating them. Germline loops: CDR1 SGHRS, CDR2 YFSETQ. Full variable domain (outside the CDR3, taken from reference TRBV5-1 and TRBJ2-1): KAGVTQTPRYLIKTRGQQVTLSCSPISGHRSVSWYQQTPGQGLQFLFEYFSETQRNKGNFPGRFSGRQFSNSRSEMNVSTLELGDSALYLCASSWGERTYNEQFFGPGTRLTVL.

This clonotype has a handful of counts. The rearrangement joins TRBV12-3 or TRBV12-4 to TRBJ2-7; D is perhaps TRBD2 (6 bases). The CDR3 runs to 13 residues. Trimming left V 7 bases short and J 7 bases short, with 17 bases between. CDR3 sequence reads: CASTAGLLLEQYF. The CDR3 nucleotides read TGTGCCAGCACCGCGGGACTCCTTTTGGAGCAGTACTTC.

In this sample, this clonotype turned up a few times. This chain links TRBV5-1 with TRBJ2-1; a weak D match, TRBD1 (6 bases). Trimming pared 4 bases from V and 0 bases from J, leaving 11 bases between. The germline CDR1 and CDR2 sequences are SGHRS and YFSETQ. This CDR3 comprises 15 residues. The CDR3 is CASSAQGSSYNEQFF. The CDR3 DNA reads TGCGCCAGCAGCGCACAGGGAAGCTCCTACAATGAGCAGTTCTTC. Full variable domain (rest looked up from reference TRBV5-1 and TRBJ2-1): KAGVTQTPRYLIKTRGQQVTLSCSPISGHRSVSWYQQTPGQGLQFLFEYFSETQRNKGNFPGRFSGRQFSNSRSEMNVSTLELGDSALYLCASSAQGSSYNEQFFGPGTRLTVL.

Notes on this clonotype: A much larger clone differs by one base, so this may be a read error. CDR3 nucleotide sequence: TGTGCCAGCAGTACCCAACTAGCGGGAGACGCAGATACGCAGTATTTT. Translating gives CASSTQLAGDADTQYF. This sequence joins TRBV12-3 or TRBV12-4 and TRBJ2-3, with TRBD2 identical over 11 bases. V gave up 5 bases and J gave up 4 bases; unmatched junction bases: 8. The CDR3 contains 16 residues.

Only a few counts were recorded for this clonotype. The chain combines TRBV5-1 with TRBJ2-5; unclear D gene. This CDR3 is built from 14 residues. The V gene lost 0 bases and the J gene lost 2 bases, with 8 bases spanning the gap. Germline V gene sequence: CDR1 SGHRS, CDR2 YFSETQ. Here the CDR3 reads CASSLVSPQETQYF. The DNA for the CDR3 is TGCGCCAGCAGCTTGGTTTCACCGCAAGAGACCCAGTACTTC.

Many counts were recorded for this clonotype. The chain links TRBV6-2 or TRBV6-3 to TRBJ2-7; no reliable D call. The CDR3 contains 11 residues. Germline CDR1 reads MNHEY; CDR2 reads SVGEGT. V lost 3 bases and J lost 2, with 2 bases in between. Here the CDR3 DNA reads TGTGCCAGCAGTTATCCCTACGAGCAGTACTTC. Translated: CASSYPYEQYF.

This clonotype was picked up a small number of times. The junction does not match germline at one end; this may be a read error. The CDR3 DNA reads as TGCGCCGGCAGCCAAGCTCCCAGGGATACGCAGTATTTT. Its protein is CAGSQAPRDTQYF. This chain uses TRBV4-1 with TRBJ2-3; no clear D. In germline, CDR1 is MGHRA, CDR2 YSYEKL. The CDR3 runs 13 residues.

V is TRBV6-1 and J is TRBJ1-5; D call uncertain. Trimming took off 7 bases at V and 0 bases at J, with 16 bases between the two ends. The germline gives CDR1 MNHNS, CDR2 SASEGT. The CDR3 is 16 amino acids. CDR3 nucleotide sequence: TGTGCCAGCAACACCGACGGGCAGAATAGCAATCAGCCCCAGCATTTT. This encodes CASNTDGQNSNQPQHF.

The V call is TRBV12-3 or TRBV12-4, the J call TRBJ2-1; D remains ambiguous. V was cut by 8 bases and J by 5 bases, with 7 bases left in between. The CDR3 runs 11 residues. The DNA of the CDR3 is TGTGCCAGCCAGAGAGACAATGAGCAGTTCTTC. The encoded protein is CASQRDNEQFF.

In its sample, this clonotype was seen a few times. The junction differs from germline at one of its ends, possibly a read error. The V call is TRBV13, the J call TRBJ1-2; TRBD1 agrees at 8 bases. CDR1 is PRHDT, CDR2 FYEKMQ, per germline (reference sequence). This CDR3 spans 14 amino acids. CDR3 amino acids: CASNLQGGHYGYTF. In nucleotides, the CDR3 is TGTGCCAGCAACTTACAGGGGGGTCACTATGGCTACACCTTC. Together with reference TRBV13 and TRBJ1-2, the CDR3 gives the full variable domain: AAGVIQSPRHLIKEKRETATLKCYPIPRHDTVYWYQQGPGQDPQFLISFYEKMQSDKGSIPDRFSAQQFSDYHSELNMSSLELGDSALYFCASNLQGGHYGYTFGSGTRLTVV.

V and J are TRBV7-9 and TRBJ1-2; TRBD1 matches 10 bases. V shed 1 base and J 4 bases; nucleotides not matched to a gene: 3. This CDR3 has 15 amino acids. The germline CDR1 and CDR2 sequences are SEHNR and FQNEAQ (reference sequence). This CDR3 reads CASSLGTGGGYGYTF. CDR3 nucleotides: TGTGCCAGCAGCTTAGGGACAGGGGGGGGCTATGGCTACACCTTC.

J is TRBJ2-5 and V is TRBV28; 11 bases match TRBD2. V lost 5 bases, J lost 4 bases, and 15 bases stayed unmatched. Germline assignment: CDR1 MDHEN and CDR2 SYDVKM. The CDR3 spans 18 residues. As DNA, the CDR3 is TGTGCCAGCAGTATGGGGGGGACTAGCGGTCCTAACACAGAGACCCAGTACTTC. This gives the protein CASSMGGTSGPNTETQYF.

This clonotype has a handful of counts. Written as DNA, the CDR3 is TGTGCCAGCAGCTTATCAGGCGGGGTCCAACTACCGAGCGATGAGCAGTTCTTC. Translated, it gives CASSLSGGVQLPSDEQFF. The rearrangement links TRBV7-9 to TRBJ2-1, with D possibly being TRBD2 (6 bases). V lost 2 bases and J lost 8, with 25 bases in between. The germline V gene has CDR1 SEHNR and CDR2 FQNEAQ (reference sequence). The CDR3 runs to 18 residues.

This clonotype was observed a handful of times. The rearrangement uses TRBV3-1 and TRBJ2-1; maybe TRBD1 (5 bases). The V gene's germline CDR1 is LGHDT and CDR2 YNNKEL (reference sequence). The CDR3 runs to 14 residues. V shed 1 base and J shed 5 bases, with 9 bases lying between them. CDR3 sequence: CASSQGGSNNEQFF. The CDR3 DNA reads TGTGCCAGCAGCCAAGGGGGCAGCAACAATGAGCAGTTCTTC.